One sample yielded the 27 T cell receptor beta chains listed below, sequenced in a study of Ad26.COV2.S vaccination and SARS-CoV-2 variants. The treatment: approximately 18 received Ad26.COV2.S at low or high dose, single or two shots; about five received placebo; per-sample allocation not given. Collection of samples fell on day 63 after the first vaccine or placebo injection. TCRdb keeps only in-frame clones here, not all; method: immunoSEQ multiplex PCR. This table holds about 350,000 clones, 65% to 90% found once. This specimen consisted of peripheral blood, obtained in a trial of Ad26.COV2.S vaccine versus placebo. The receptors were sampled from a person aged 18-60 years who received the Ad26.COV2.S COVID-19 vaccine or a placebo.

The rearrangement links TRBV19 to TRBJ2-7; 7 bases line up with TRBD1. The germline CDR1 and CDR2 sequences are LNHDA and SQIVND (reference sequence). V shed 0 bases and J 3 bases; nucleotides not matched to a gene: 8. There are 16 residues in the CDR3. The CDR3 DNA reads as TGTGCCAGTAGTATAGATCTCGGCAGGGGGAACTACGAGCAGTACTTC. It encodes CASSIDLGRGNYEQYF. The variable domain in full, with the rest retrieved from reference TRBV19 and TRBJ2-7, is DGGITQSPKYLFRKEGQNVTLSCEQNLNHDAMYWYRQDPGQGLRLIYYSQIVNDFQKGDIAEGYSVSREKKESFPLTVTSAQKNPTAFYLCASSIDLGRGNYEQYFGPGTRLTVT.

The V call is TRBV7-9, the J call TRBJ1-1; unclear D gene. This CDR3 spans 15 amino acids. Germline CDR1 is SEHNR and CDR2 is FQNEAQ (reference sequence). V was cut by 1 base and J by 1 base, with 10 bases left in between. CDR3 loop: CASSLGGRGNTEAFF. CDR3 nucleotides: TGTGCCAGCAGCTTAGGGGGAAGAGGGAACACTGAAGCTTTCTTT.

The chain joins TRBV19 to TRBJ2-6; tentatively, D is TRBD2 (5 bases). The CDR3 runs 17 residues. V lost 9 bases, J lost 2 bases, and 20 bases lay in between. The germline gives CDR1 LNHDA, CDR2 SQIVND (reference sequence). CDR3 nucleotides: TGTGCCAGCGGCGGGCCGCCCCGGGTCCCTGGGGCCAACGTCCTGACTTTC. Its protein is CASGGPPRVPGANVLTF.

This clone was detected a few times. V gene TRBV10-1 combines with J gene TRBJ1-1; possible D gene TRBD1, 6 bases. The CDR3 is 14 amino acids. V lost 5 bases and J 0 bases, leaving 10 bases between the germline ends. Germline loops: CDR1 WNHNN, CDR2 SYGVQD (reference sequence). The CDR3 sequence: CASSIGQLNTEAFF. CDR3 bases: TGCGCCAGCAGTATTGGACAGTTGAACACTGAAGCTTTCTTT.

This rearrangement joins TRBV4-2 to TRBJ2-7; D unresolved. Deletions cut 1 base from V and 4 bases from J, with 8 bases between. The CDR3 is 13 amino acids. CDR1 and CDR2 from the germline V gene are LGHNA and YNFKEQ. The CDR3: CASSQGGGYEQYF. DNA for the CDR3: TGTGCCAGCAGCCAAGGAGGCGGATACGAGCAGTACTTC.

The chain has TRBV19 and TRBJ2-6, with a tentative D call TRBD1 (7 bases). Deletions cut 3 bases from V and 5 bases from J, with 11 bases between. The V gene's germline CDR1 is LNHDA and CDR2 SQIVND (reference sequence). CDR3 length: 15 residues. The CDR3 DNA sequence: TGTGCCAGTAGTATGGAGGGGGCTAGGGCCAACGTCCTGACTTTC. Encoded protein: CASSMEGARANVLTF.

Only a few counts were recorded for this clone. The identical CDR3 is also encoded by other nucleotide sequences in the sample. The CDR3 bases are TGTGCCAGCAGCCAAGGAGGGGGGAACAATCAGCCCCAGCATTTT. Its protein product is CASSQGGGNNQPQHF. The chain is built from TRBV3-1 (or the pseudogene TRBV3-2) and TRBJ1-5, with D possibly TRBD1 on 6 matching bases. The CDR3 runs to 15 residues. The V gene lost 1 base and the J gene lost 3 bases, with 10 bases spanning the gap. Per the germline V gene, CDR1 is LGHDT and CDR2 is YNNKEL (reference sequence).

The chain uses TRBV27 and TRBJ2-2; 9 bases fit TRBD2. CDR1 MNHEY and CDR2 SMNVEV come from the germline V gene (reference sequence). The V and J ends lost 3 bases and 4 bases, in that order; junction bases with no gene match: 3. The CDR3 consists of 15 residues. The CDR3 sequence is CASSFGGRGTGELFF. The CDR3 DNA follows: TGTGCCAGCAGTTTTGGCGGGAGGGGCACCGGGGAGCTGTTTTTT.

The V call is TRBV27, the J call TRBJ2-7, with TRBD2 matching over 9 bases. Unmatched junction bases numbered 8, after V lost 5 bases and J lost 6 bases. The CDR3 spans 14 residues. The germline gives CDR1 MNHEY, CDR2 SMNVEV (reference sequence). The chain's CDR3 is CASSSAGTSFEQYF. The CDR3 nucleotides read TGTGCCAGCAGTAGCGCCGGGACTAGCTTCGAGCAGTACTTC.

The count of this clone is one. The chain is built from TRBV7-8 and TRBJ2-7, with D perhaps matching TRBD1 or TRBD2 (6 bases each). The V and J ends lost 1 base and 1 base respectively, with 11 bases between them. In germline, CDR1 is SGHVS, CDR2 FQNEAQ. This CDR3 is 15 amino acids long. The CDR3 here is CASSLETGTSYEQYF. In DNA, the CDR3 is TGTGCCAGCAGCTTAGAAACAGGGACTTCCTACGAGCAGTACTTC.

The V gene is TRBV6-5, the J gene TRBJ2-5, with D unresolved. V lost 0 bases, J lost 1 base, and 12 bases lay in between. There are 16 residues in the CDR3. The germline V gene has CDR1 MNHEY and CDR2 SVGAGI. Here the CDR3 reads CASSYSVGPIQETQYF. CDR3 nucleotide sequence: TGTGCCAGCAGTTACTCGGTCGGGCCGATCCAAGAGACCCAGTACTTC.

The chain recombines TRBV5-1 with TRBJ2-1, with 12 bases aligning to TRBD2. V was clipped by 4 bases and J by 7 bases; unmatched bases: 6. Per germline, CDR1 SGHRS and CDR2 YFSETQ. The CDR3 is 15 amino acids. CDR3 residues: CASSRTSGEGNEQFF. The CDR3 coding sequence is TGCGCCAGCAGCAGGACTAGCGGGGAAGGGAATGAGCAGTTCTTC.

CDR3 in amino acids: CASSSPGTGDNTGELFF. In DNA form, the CDR3 reads TGTGCCAGCAGCTCGCCCGGGACAGGGGATAACACCGGGGAGCTGTTTTTT. The chain joins TRBV7-6 to TRBJ2-2, with TRBD1 identical over 10 bases. Germline V gives CDR1 SGHVS, CDR2 FNYEAQ. This CDR3 is built from 17 residues. V trimming: 4 bases; J trimming: 2 bases; junction bases outside the gene matches: 7.

V is TRBV29-1 and J is TRBJ1-2; perhaps TRBD1 as D (5 bases). Deletions cut 4 bases from V and 6 bases from J, with 15 bases between. Germline V lookup: CDR1 SQVTM, CDR2 ANQGSEA. The CDR3 has 13 amino acids. CDR3 residues: CSVAGRPTDGYTF. CDR3 sequence (DNA): TGCAGCGTTGCGGGACGCCCAACCGATGGCTACACCTTC.

This chain joins TRBV10-3 and TRBJ1-1; no clear D. This CDR3 has 13 residues. V lost 8 bases and J 4 bases, leaving 14 bases between the germline ends. The V gene's germline CDR1 is ENHRY and CDR2 SYGVKD. In DNA, the CDR3 is TGTGCCATCCTATCCCTCCGGGGCACTGAAGCTTTCTTT. This translates into CAILSLRGTEAFF.

This chain uses TRBV7-8 with TRBJ1-3, with D uncertain. The CDR3 sequence is 15 residues long. CDR1 and CDR2 (germline): SGHVS, FQNEAQ. V lost 0 bases and J lost 2, with 8 bases in between. CDR3 residues: CASSLALGPGNTIYF. As DNA, the CDR3 is TGTGCCAGCAGCTTAGCGTTAGGACCTGGAAACACCATATATTTT. Variable domain in full (rest from reference TRBV7-8 and TRBJ1-3): GAGVSQSPRYKVAKRGQDVALRCDPISGHVSLFWYQQALGQGPEFLTYFQNEAQLDKSGLPSDRFFAERPEGSVSTLKIQRTQQEDSAVYLCASSLALGPGNTIYFGEGSWLTVV.

The table lists this clone with a count of one. The rearrangement uses TRBV19 and TRBJ2-7, with D possibly TRBD2 on 5 matching bases. The CDR3 spans 14 residues. The germline CDR1 and CDR2 sequences are LNHDA and SQIVND (reference sequence). The V gene lost 5 bases and the J gene lost 9 bases, with 20 bases spanning the gap. The CDR3 here is CASSPAYTTSGQYF. The CDR3, as DNA: TGTGCCAGTAGTCCAGCGTACACAACCAGCGGGCAGTACTTC.

The CDR3 loop is CAWSEGAGVTEAFF. The CDR3 DNA reads TGTGCCTGGAGTGAGGGGGCCGGGGTCACTGAAGCTTTCTTT. V usage is TRBV30 and J usage is TRBJ1-1; 7 nucleotides align to TRBD1. This CDR3 region has 14 residues. The trim removed 1 base at V and 4 bases at J, leaving 6 bases unmatched. CDR1 and CDR2 from the germline V gene are GTSNPN and SVGIG (reference sequence).

The chain uses TRBV5-6 and TRBJ2-5; the D is unclear. This CDR3 has 12 residues. Trimming took 0 bases from V and 5 from J, leaving 5 bases between them. Germline loops: CDR1 SGHDT, CDR2 YYEEEE. CDR3 sequence: CASSLVSETQYF. CDR3 in DNA: TGTGCCAGCAGCTTGGTTAGCGAGACCCAGTACTTC.

J is TRBJ2-7 and V is TRBV5-4, with TRBD1 as a possible D gene (6 bases). In germline, CDR1 is SGHNT, CDR2 YYREEE (reference sequence). This CDR3 spans 14 amino acids. Trimming stripped 4 bases from V and 4 bases from J, with 15 bases between. The DNA for the CDR3 is TGTGCCAGCAGCCGTTCAGGGGCCGCATACGAGCAGTACTTC. It yields the protein CASSRSGAAYEQYF.

DNA of the CDR3: TGTGCCACCAGTGATTGGGCCAGGACAGGGAACACCGGGGAGCTGTTTTTT. This sequence encodes CATSDWARTGNTGELFF. This chain joins TRBV24-1 and TRBJ2-2, with 7 positions matching TRBD1. CDR1 is KGHDR and CDR2 is SFDVKD in the germline V gene. The V segment lost 2 bases and the J segment 1 base; nucleotides outside the gene matches: 6. The length of the CDR3 is 17 residues.

V gene TRBV10-3 combines with J gene TRBJ2-5; no clear D gene. V was trimmed by 3 bases and J by 6 bases, leaving 14 bases between them. Germline V gene data show CDR1 as ENHRY and CDR2 as SYGVKD. The CDR3 totals 14 residues. This CDR3 reads CAISDPDGVQTQYF. CDR3 in DNA: TGTGCCATCAGTGACCCGGACGGTGTACAGACCCAGTACTTC.

V usage is TRBV2 and J usage is TRBJ1-5; D is unresolved. Trimming removed 5 bases at V and 2 bases at J, with 7 bases between. CDR1 is SNHLY, CDR2 FYNNEI, per germline. This CDR3 is 13 amino acids long. Written as DNA, the CDR3 is TGTGCCAGCAGTCCCTGGGGCAATCAGCCCCAGCATTTT. Translating it yields CASSPWGNQPQHF.

The gene calls are TRBV28 and TRBJ2-5, with D possibly matching TRBD2 (6 bases). The CDR3 is 16 residues long. The V and J ends lost 5 bases and 4 bases respectively, with 20 bases between them. Germline CDR1 and CDR2: MDHEN and SYDVKM. The CDR3 DNA follows: TGTGCCAGCAGTCGCGTGGGCCTCAGGAGGGGAGAGACCCAGTACTTC. Translation: CASSRVGLRRGETQYF.

The genes are TRBV10-2 and TRBJ1-1, with unresolved D. Trimming took off 0 bases at V and 1 base at J, with 15 bases between the two ends. Per the germline V gene, CDR1 is WSHSY and CDR2 is SAAADI. This CDR3 region has 17 residues. The CDR3 loop reads CASSESALGLRNTEAFF. The CDR3 coding sequence is TGCGCCAGCAGTGAGTCGGCTCTTGGGCTTAGGAACACTGAAGCTTTCTTT.

The chain employs TRBV12-5 and TRBJ2-1; TRBD1 agrees at 7 bases. The length of the CDR3 is 15 residues. Germline V CDR1 and CDR2: LGHNT, FRNRAP. The V gene end was trimmed by 7 bases and the J gene end by 10 bases; junction bases not matched to a gene: 16. The CDR3 loop is CASALGEGAAREQFF. CDR3 bases: TGTGCTAGTGCCCTGGGTGAGGGGGCCGCTCGAGAGCAGTTCTTC.

The chain couples TRBV6-7 to TRBJ2-7; the match to TRBD1 covers 7 bases. TRBV6-7 is filed as an ORF, its function uncertain. Trimming at V came to 6 bases and at J to 3 bases, leaving 14 bases not matched to a gene. The CDR3 sequence is 16 residues long. CDR3 residues: CASRTPRDSLNYEQYF. CDR3 coding DNA: TGTGCCAGCAGAACCCCTCGGGACAGCCTCAACTACGAGCAGTACTTC.